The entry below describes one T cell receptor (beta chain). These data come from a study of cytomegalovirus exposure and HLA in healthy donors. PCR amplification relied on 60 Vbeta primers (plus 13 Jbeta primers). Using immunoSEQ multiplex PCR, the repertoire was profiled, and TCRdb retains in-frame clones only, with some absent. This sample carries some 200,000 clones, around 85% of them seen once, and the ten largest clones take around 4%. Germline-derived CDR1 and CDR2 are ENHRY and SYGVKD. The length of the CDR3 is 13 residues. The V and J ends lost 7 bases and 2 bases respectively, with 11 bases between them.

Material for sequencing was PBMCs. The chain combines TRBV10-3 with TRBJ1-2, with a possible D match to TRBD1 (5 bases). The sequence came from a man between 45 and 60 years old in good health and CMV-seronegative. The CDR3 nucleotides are TGTGCCATCAAGAATCCAGGGAACTATGGCTACACCTTC. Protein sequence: CAIKNPGNYGYTF.